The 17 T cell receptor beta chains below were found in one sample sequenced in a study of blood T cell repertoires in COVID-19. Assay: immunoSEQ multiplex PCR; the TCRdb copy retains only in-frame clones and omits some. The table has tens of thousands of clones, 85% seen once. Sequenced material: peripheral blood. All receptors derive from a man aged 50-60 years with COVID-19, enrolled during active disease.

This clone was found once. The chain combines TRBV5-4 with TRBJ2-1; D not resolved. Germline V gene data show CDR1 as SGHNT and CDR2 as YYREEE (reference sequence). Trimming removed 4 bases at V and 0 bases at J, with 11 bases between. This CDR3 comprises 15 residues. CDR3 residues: CASSPEYGSYNEQFF. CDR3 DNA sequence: TGTGCCAGCAGCCCGGAGTACGGCTCCTACAATGAGCAGTTCTTC.

The CDR3 DNA reads TGTGCCAGCAGCCCAAAGCGTCTAGGCAGATGGGACAATGAGCAGTTCTTC. Translation gives CASSPKRLGRWDNEQFF. The gene calls are TRBV7-2 and TRBJ2-1, with D unclear. CDR1 SGHTA and CDR2 FQGNSA come from the germline V gene. Trimming shortened V by 5 bases and J by 5 bases, and 22 bases separated the two germline ends. This CDR3 has 17 amino acids.

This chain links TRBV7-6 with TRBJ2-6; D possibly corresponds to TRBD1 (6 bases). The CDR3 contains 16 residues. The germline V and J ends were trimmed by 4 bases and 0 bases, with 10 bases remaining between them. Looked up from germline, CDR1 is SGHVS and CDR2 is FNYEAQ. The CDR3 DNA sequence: TGTGCCAGCAGCTCCGGGACACCCTCTGGGGCCAACGTCCTGACTTTC. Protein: CASSSGTPSGANVLTF.

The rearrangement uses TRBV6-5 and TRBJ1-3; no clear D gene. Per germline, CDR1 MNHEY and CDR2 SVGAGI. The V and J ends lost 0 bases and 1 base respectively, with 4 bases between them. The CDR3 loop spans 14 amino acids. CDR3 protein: CASSYSRSGNTIYF. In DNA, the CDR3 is TGTGCCAGCAGTTACTCCAGGTCTGGAAACACCATATATTTT.

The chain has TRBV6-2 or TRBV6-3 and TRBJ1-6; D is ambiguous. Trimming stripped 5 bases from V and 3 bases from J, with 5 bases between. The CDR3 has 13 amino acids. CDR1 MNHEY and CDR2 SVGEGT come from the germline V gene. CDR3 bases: TGTGCCAGCAGTCCAGGCTATAATTCACCCCTCCACTTT. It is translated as CASSPGYNSPLHF.

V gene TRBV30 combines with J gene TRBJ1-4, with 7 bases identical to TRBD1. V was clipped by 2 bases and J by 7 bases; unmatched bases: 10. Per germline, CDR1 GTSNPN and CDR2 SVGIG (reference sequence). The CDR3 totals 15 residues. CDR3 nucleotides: TGTGCCTGGAGTAGGGGGCTAGGAGAAGGTGAAAAACTGTTTTTT. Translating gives CAWSRGLGEGEKLFF.

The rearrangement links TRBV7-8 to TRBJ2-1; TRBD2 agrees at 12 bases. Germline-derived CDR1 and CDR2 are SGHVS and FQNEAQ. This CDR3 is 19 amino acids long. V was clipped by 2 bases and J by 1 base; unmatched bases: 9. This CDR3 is CASSLRSLAGGPSYNEQFF. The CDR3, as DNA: TGTGCCAGCAGCTTACGTTCTCTAGCGGGAGGGCCATCCTACAATGAGCAGTTCTTC.

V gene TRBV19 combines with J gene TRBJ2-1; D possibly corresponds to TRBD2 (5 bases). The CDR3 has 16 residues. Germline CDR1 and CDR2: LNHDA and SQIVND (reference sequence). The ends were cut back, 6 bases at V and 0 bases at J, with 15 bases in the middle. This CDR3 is CASSPGRLHSYNEQFF. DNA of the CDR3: TGTGCCAGTAGCCCTGGGAGACTCCACTCCTACAATGAGCAGTTCTTC.

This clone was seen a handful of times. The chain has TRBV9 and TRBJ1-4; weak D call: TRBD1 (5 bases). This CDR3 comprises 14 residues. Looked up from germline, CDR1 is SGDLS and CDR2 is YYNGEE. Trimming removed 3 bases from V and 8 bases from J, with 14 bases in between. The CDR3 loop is CASSEQGRKEKLFF. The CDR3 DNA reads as TGTGCCAGCAGCGAGCAGGGTCGGAAGGAAAAACTGTTTTTT.

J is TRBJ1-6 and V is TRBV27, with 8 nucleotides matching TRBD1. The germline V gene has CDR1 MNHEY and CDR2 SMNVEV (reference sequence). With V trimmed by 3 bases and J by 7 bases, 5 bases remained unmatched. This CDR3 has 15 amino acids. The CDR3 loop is CASSFRDRRNSPLHF. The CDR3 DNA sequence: TGTGCCAGCAGTTTCCGGGACAGGCGGAATTCACCCCTCCACTTT.

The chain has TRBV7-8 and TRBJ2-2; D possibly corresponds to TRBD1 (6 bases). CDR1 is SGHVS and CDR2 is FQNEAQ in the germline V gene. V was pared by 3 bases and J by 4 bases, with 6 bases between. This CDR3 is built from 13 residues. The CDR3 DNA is TGTGCCAGCAGCTTCAGGGGCACCGGGGAGCTGTTTTTT. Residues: CASSFRGTGELFF. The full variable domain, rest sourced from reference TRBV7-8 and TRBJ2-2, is GAGVSQSPRYKVAKRGQDVALRCDPISGHVSLFWYQQALGQGPEFLTYFQNEAQLDKSGLPSDRFFAERPEGSVSTLKIQRTQQEDSAVYLCASSFRGTGELFFGEGSRLTVL.

The CDR3 sequence is CASSLEGTANEKLFF. In DNA, the CDR3 is TGCGCCAGCAGCTTGGAAGGGACAGCTAATGAAAAACTGTTTTTT. This sequence joins TRBV5-1 and TRBJ1-4; TRBD1 agrees at 7 bases. CDR3 length: 15 amino acids. Germline V lookup: CDR1 SGHRS, CDR2 YFSETQ. Trimming took 0 bases from V and 3 from J; bases not matched to a gene: 2.

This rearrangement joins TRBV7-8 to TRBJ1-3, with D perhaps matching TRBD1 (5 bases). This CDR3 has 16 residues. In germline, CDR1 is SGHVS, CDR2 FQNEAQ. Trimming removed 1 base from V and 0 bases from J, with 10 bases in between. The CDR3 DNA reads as TGTGCCAGCAGCTTAGGAGCCAGGGACTCTGGAAACACCATATATTTT. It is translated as CASSLGARDSGNTIYF.

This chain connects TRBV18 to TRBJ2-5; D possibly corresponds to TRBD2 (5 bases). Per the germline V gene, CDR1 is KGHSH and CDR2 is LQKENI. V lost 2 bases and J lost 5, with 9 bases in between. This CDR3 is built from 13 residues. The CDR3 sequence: CASSPERIETQYF. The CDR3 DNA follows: TGTGCCAGCTCACCAGAGCGGATCGAGACCCAGTACTTC.

CDR3 nucleotide sequence: TGTGCCAGCAGTTCCGGGACTAGCGGCTTACGATCGGACGAGCAGTACTTC. Protein sequence: CASSSGTSGLRSDEQYF. The rearrangement uses TRBV7-6 and TRBJ2-7, with 11 bases that match TRBD2. The CDR3 length is 17 residues. The germline V gene has CDR1 SGHVS and CDR2 FNYEAQ. J was trimmed by 5 bases and V by 6 bases; bases with no gene match: 15. Full variable domain (rest looked up from reference TRBV7-6 and TRBJ2-7): GAGVSQSPRYKVTKRGQDVALRCDPISGHVSLYWYRQALGQGPEFLTYFNYEAQQDKSGLPNDRFSAERPEGSISTLTIQRTEQRDSAMYRCASSSGTSGLRSDEQYFGPGTRLTVT.

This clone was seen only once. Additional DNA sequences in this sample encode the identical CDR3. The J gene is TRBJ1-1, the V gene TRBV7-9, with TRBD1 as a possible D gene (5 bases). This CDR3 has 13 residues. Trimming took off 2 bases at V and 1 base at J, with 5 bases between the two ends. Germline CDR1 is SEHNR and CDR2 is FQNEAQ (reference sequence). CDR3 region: CASSLQGNTEAFF. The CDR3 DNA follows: TGTGCCAGCAGCTTACAGGGGAACACTGAAGCTTTCTTT.

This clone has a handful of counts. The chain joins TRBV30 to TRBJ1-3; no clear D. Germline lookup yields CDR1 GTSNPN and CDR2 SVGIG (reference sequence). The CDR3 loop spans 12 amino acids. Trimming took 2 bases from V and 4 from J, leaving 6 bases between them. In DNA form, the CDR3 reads TGTGCCTGGAGTCCGCAGGGAAACACCATATATTTT. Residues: CAWSPQGNTIYF. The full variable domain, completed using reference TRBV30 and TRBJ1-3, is SQTIHQWPATLVQPVGSPLSLECTVEGTSNPNLYWYRQAAGRGLQLLFYSVGIGQISSEVPQNLSASRPQDRQFILSSKKLLLSDSGFYLCAWSPQGNTIYFGEGSWLTVV.